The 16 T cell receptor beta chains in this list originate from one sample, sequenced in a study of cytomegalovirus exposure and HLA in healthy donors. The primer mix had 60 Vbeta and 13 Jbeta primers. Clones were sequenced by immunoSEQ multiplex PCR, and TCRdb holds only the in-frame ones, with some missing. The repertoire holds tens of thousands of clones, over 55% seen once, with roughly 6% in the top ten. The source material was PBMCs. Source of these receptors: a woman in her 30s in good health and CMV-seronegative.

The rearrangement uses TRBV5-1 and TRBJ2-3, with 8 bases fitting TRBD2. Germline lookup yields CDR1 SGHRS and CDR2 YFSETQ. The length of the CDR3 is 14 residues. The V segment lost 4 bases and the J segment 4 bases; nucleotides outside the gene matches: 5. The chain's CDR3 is CASSRGAGADTQYF. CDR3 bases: TGCGCCAGCAGCCGGGGAGCGGGGGCAGATACGCAGTATTTT.

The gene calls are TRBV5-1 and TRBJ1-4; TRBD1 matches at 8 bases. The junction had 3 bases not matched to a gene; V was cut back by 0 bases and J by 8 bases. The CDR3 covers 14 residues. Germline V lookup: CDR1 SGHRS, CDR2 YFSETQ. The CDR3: CASSLGRGLEKLFF. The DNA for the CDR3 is TGCGCCAGCAGCTTGGGCAGGGGGCTAGAAAAACTGTTTTTT.

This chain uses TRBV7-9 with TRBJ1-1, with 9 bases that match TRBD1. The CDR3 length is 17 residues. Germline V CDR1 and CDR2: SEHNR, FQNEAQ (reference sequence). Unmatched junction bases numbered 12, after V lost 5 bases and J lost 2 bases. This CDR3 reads CASSPSARDRANTEAFF. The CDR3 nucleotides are TGTGCCAGCAGCCCATCGGCCCGGGACAGGGCTAACACTGAAGCTTTCTTT.

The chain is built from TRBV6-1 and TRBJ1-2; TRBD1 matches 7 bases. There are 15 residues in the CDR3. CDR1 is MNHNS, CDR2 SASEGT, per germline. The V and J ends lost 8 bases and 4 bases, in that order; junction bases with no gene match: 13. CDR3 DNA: TGTGCCAGCTTCCAAACCGGGACAGCCATCTATGGCTACACCTTC. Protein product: CASFQTGTAIYGYTF.

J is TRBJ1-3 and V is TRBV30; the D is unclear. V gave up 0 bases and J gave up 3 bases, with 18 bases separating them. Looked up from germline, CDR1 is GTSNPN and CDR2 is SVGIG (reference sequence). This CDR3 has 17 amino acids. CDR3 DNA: TGTGCCTGGAGTGTACGACCGTCGGGGATTCTTGGAAACACCATATATTTT. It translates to CAWSVRPSGILGNTIYF. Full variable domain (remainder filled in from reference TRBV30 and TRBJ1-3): SQTIHQWPATLVQPVGSPLSLECTVEGTSNPNLYWYRQAAGRGLQLLFYSVGIGQISSEVPQNLSASRPQDRQFILSSKKLLLSDSGFYLCAWSVRPSGILGNTIYFGEGSWLTVV.

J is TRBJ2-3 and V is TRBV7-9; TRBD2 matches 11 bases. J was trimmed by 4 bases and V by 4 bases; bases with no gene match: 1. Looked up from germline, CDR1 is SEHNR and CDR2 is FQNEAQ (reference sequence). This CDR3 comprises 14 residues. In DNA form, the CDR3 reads TGTGCCAGCAGCTCGGGACTAGCGGCAGATACGCAGTATTTT. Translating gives CASSSGLAADTQYF.

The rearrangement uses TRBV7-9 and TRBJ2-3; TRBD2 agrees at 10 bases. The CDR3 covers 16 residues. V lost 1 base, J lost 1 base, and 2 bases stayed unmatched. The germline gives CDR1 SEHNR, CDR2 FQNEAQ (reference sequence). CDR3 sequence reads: CASSLGLAGGTDTQYF. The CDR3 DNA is TGTGCCAGCAGCTTAGGGCTAGCGGGGGGCACAGATACGCAGTATTTT. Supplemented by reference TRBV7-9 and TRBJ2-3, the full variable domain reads DTGVSQNPRHKITKRGQNVTFRCDPISEHNRLYWYRQTLGQGPEFLTYFQNEAQLEKSRLLSDRFSAERPKGSFSTLEIQRTEQGDSAMYLCASSLGLAGGTDTQYFGPGTRLTVL.

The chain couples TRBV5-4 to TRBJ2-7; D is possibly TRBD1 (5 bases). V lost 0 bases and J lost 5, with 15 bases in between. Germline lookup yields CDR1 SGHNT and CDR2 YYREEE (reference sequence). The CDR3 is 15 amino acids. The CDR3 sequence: CASSLAGRGYHEQYF. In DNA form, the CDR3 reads TGTGCCAGCAGCTTGGCCGGTAGGGGTTACCACGAGCAGTACTTC.

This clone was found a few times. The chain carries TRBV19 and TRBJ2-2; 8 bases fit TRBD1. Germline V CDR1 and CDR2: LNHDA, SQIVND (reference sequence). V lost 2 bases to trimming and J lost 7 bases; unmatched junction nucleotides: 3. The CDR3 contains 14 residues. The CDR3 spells CASSIQGAGGELFF. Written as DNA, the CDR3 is TGTGCCAGTAGTATACAGGGGGCCGGCGGGGAGCTGTTTTTT.

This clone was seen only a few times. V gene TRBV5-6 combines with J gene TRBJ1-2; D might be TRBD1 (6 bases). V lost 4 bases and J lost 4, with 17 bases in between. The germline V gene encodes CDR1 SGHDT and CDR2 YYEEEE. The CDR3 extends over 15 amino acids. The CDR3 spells CASSTGQITFYGYTF. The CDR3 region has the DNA TGTGCCAGCAGCACCGGACAGATCACTTTCTATGGCTACACCTTC.

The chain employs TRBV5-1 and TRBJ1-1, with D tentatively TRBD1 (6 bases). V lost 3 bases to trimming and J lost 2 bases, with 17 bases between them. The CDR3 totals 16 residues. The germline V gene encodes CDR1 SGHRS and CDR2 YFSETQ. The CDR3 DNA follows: TGCGCCAGCAGCTATCTAGTGGGGGCCGTTAACACTGAAGCTTTCTTT. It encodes CASSYLVGAVNTEAFF.

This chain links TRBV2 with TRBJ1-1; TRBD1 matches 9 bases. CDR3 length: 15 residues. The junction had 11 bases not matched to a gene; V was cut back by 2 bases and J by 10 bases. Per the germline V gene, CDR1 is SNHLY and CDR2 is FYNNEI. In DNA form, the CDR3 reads TGTGCCAGCAGTGAATCGCCCGGGACAGGGTGGACAGCTTTCTTT. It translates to CASSESPGTGWTAFF.

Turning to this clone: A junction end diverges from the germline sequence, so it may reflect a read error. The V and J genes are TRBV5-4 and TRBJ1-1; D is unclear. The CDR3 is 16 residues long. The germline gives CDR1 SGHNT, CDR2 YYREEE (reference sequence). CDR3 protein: CTSSLSWAGLNTEAFF. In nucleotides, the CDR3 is TGTACCAGCAGCTTGTCTTGGGCAGGTCTGAACACTGAAGCTTTCTTT.

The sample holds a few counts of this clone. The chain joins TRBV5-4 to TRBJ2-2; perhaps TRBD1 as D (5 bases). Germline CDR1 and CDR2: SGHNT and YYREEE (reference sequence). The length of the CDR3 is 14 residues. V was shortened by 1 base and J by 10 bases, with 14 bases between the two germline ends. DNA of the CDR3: TGTGCCAGCAGCTTGTCCGGCAGGGTGGAGGAGCTGTTTTTT. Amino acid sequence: CASSLSGRVEELFF.

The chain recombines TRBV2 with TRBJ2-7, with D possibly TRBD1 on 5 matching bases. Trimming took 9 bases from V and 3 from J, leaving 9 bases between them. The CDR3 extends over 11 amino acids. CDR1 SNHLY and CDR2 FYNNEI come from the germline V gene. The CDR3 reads CARGVSYEQYF. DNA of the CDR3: TGTGCCAGAGGGGTTAGCTACGAGCAGTACTTC. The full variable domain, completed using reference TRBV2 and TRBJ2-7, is EPEVTQTPSHQVTQMGQEVILRCVPISNHLYFYWYRQILGQKVEFLVSFYNNEISEKSEIFDDQFSVERPDGSNFTLKIRSTKLEDSAMYFCARGVSYEQYFGPGTRLTVT.

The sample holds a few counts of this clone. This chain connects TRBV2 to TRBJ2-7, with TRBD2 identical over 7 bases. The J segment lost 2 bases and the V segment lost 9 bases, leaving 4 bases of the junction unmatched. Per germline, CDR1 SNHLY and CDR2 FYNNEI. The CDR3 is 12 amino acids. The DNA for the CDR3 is TGTGCCAGAGGGACTATTCCCTACGAGCAGTACTTC. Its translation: CARGTIPYEQYF. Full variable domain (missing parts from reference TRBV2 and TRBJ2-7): EPEVTQTPSHQVTQMGQEVILRCVPISNHLYFYWYRQILGQKVEFLVSFYNNEISEKSEIFDDQFSVERPDGSNFTLKIRSTKLEDSAMYFCARGTIPYEQYFGPGTRLTVT.